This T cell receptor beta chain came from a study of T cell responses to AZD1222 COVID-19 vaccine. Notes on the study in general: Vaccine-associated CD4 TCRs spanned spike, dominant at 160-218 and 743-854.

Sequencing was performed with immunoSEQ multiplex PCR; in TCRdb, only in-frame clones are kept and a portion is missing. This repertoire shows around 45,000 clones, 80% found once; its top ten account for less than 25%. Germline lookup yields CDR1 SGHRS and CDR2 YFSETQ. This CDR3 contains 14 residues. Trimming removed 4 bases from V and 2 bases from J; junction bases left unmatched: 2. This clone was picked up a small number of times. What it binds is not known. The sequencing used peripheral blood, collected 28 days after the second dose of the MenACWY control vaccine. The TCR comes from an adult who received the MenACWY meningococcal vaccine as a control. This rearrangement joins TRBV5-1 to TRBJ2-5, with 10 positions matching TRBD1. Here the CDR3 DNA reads TGCGCCAGCAGCCGGGGACAGGGGCAAGAGACCCAGTACTTC. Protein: CASSRGQGQETQYF.